A selection of T cell receptor beta chains follows, all from one sample in a study of T cell repertoires in cytomegalovirus infection. TCRdb re-called the reads through MiXCR, storing one row per CDR3 protein. The table lists some 600,000 distinct CDR3 sequences, roughly a quarter of them singletons. What was sequenced was CD8+ T cells from PBMCs. Receptors originate from a human donor in good health (CMV status not recorded). Some clones in this sample may be carry-over from other donors' samples. Each CDR3 is given with its conserved first and last residue. A D gene is named only where the DNA matches it firmly. A row's size may be missing; if present it is once, few, many or a size class.

clone_size	d_call	v_call	j_call	cdr3_nt	cdr3_aa
few	TRBD2	TRBV12-3/TRBV12-4	TRBJ2-3	TGTGCCAGCAGCCGATCCCCGGGAGGCCCGGATACGCAGTATTTT	CASSRSPGGPDTQYF
few	TRBD1	TRBV29-1	TRBJ1-2	TGCAGCGTTGAAGATCCGGGGACAGGGGGCGACTATGGCTACACCTTC	CSVEDPGTGGDYGYTF
.	.	TRBV29-1	TRBJ1-2	TGCAGCGTTGAAGTCGGTCAGGTCCATGGCTACACCTTC	CSVEVGQVHGYTF
.	.	TRBV5-6	TRBJ2-1	TGTGCCAGCAGCTTGGGGAGTAGATGTATCTTC	CASSLGSRCIF
many	.	TRBV7-2	TRBJ1-6	TGTGCCAGCAGCTTACAGGGGAGCTCCTATAATTCACCCCTCCACTTT	CASSLQGSSYNSPLHF
many	.	TRBV7-9	TRBJ2-5	TGTGCCAGCAGCCGAACCTTGCAAGAGACCCAGTACTTC	CASSRTLQETQYF
few	TRBD1	TRBV7-9	TRBJ1-2	TGTGCCAGCAGCTCCCGGGACAGTCTACCTAACTATGGCTACACCTTC	CASSSRDSLPNYGYTF
.	.	TRBV5-6	TRBJ2-1	TGTGCCAGCAGCATAACCCGGGGGCAAAATGAGCAGTTCTTC	CASSITRGQNEQFF
.	.	TRBV7-6	TRBJ1-5	TGTGCCAGCAGCCTAGGAGGGGGGGAGCCCCAGCATTTT	CASSLGGGEPQHF
.	.	TRBV14	TRBJ2-1	TGTGCCAGCAGTCCGCCGGGGGCGGGGAATGAGCAGTTCTTC	CASSPPGAGNEQFF
.	.	TRBV24-1	TRBJ2-5	TGTGCCACCAGTGAACCTCGACGGGAGGGACAGGGTGGAGAGACCCAGTACTTC	CATSEPRREGQGGETQYF
many	TRBD2	TRBV27	TRBJ2-3	TGTGCCAGCAGTTTCTTCCCCTTAGCGGGGGGGCCTGGAGATACGCAGTATTTT	CASSFFPLAGGPGDTQYF
many	TRBD2	TRBV5-1	TRBJ2-7	TGCGCCAGCGTCCCTGGACTAGCGGGCTCCTACGAGCAGTACTTC	CASVPGLAGSYEQYF
.	.	TRBV6-1	TRBJ2-2	TGTGCCAGCAGTCGAGAGCGAACCGGGGAGCTGTTTTTT	CASSRERTGELFF
once	.	TRBV29-1	TRBJ2-1	TGCAGCGTCTCCACAGGGTACAATGAGCAGTTCTTC	CSVSTGYNEQFF
many	TRBD1	TRBV6-6	TRBJ1-2	TGTGCCAGCAGGGATGACAGGGGAGCCTACACCTTC	CASRDDRGAYTF
few	.	TRBV6-6	TRBJ2-7	TGTGCCAGCAGTGACATGTATGGGGGTAAAGGCTACGAGCAGTACTTC	CASSDMYGGKGYEQYF
.	TRBD1	TRBV10-3	TRBJ2-7	TGTGCCATCAGAAACGCTGGGACAGGGGAGGCCGAGCAGTACTTC	CAIRNAGTGEAEQYF
many	.	TRBV6-1	TRBJ1-2	TGTGCCAGCAGTCCCGGGTGGTATGGCTACACCTTC	CASSPGWYGYTF
few	TRBD2	TRBV28	TRBJ2-3	TGTGCCAGCAATATGGAGCGGGGGTCGTACACAGATACGCAGTATTTT	CASNMERGSYTDTQYF
many	.	TRBV6-5	TRBJ2-3	TGTGCCAGCAGTTACTCCTTTTTGGCAGATACGCAGTATTTT	CASSYSFLADTQYF
.	.	TRBV27	TRBJ2-1	TGTGCCAGCAGCCCTTCAGATTGGTCCCCCGGGAATGAGCAGTTCTTC	CASSPSDWSPGNEQFF
few	.	TRBV29-1	TRBJ2-3	TGCAGCGTTGAAGATATCGACGGATCTAGCACAGATACGCAGTATTTT	CSVEDIDGSSTDTQYF
.	TRBD1	TRBV20-1	TRBJ2-1	TGCAGTGCTAGAAACAGGGGATACAATGAGCAGTTCTTC	CSARNRGYNEQFF
.	.	TRBV29-1	TRBJ1-3	TGCAGCGCCGGAGGGGGTCCAGGAAACACCATATATTTT	CSAGGGPGNTIYF
.	.	TRBV2	TRBJ1-1	TGTGCCAGCAGTGAAGCCCCCGGTGCCACTGAAGCTTTCTTT	CASSEAPGATEAFF
few	.	TRBV20-1	TRBJ1-6	TGCAGTGCTGAGGGGGGGGACTCCTATAATTCACCCCTCCACTTT	CSAEGGDSYNSPLHF
few	.	TRBV5-6	TRBJ1-4	TGTGCCAGCAGCTTGGTAAAGGACACGCTTAATGAAAAACTGTTTTTT	CASSLVKDTLNEKLFF
.	.	TRBV13	TRBJ2-1	TGTGCCAGCAGCTTATCCGGGACTTACTCCTACAATGAGCAGTTCTTC	CASSLSGTYSYNEQFF
few	TRBD1	TRBV20-1	TRBJ2-7	TGCAGTGCGGGGGACAGGGTCTACGAGCAGTACTTC	CSAGDRVYEQYF
.	.	TRBV7-3	TRBJ2-1	TGTGCCAGCAGCTCGACAGGGAGGGACAATGAGCAGTTCTTC	CASSSTGRDNEQFF
.	TRBD2	TRBV20-1	TRBJ2-2	TGCAGTGCTAGAGTAGCGGGGCTGGCCACCGGGGAGCAGTTTTTT	CSARVAGLATGEQFF
.	.	TRBV28	TRBJ2-1	TGTGCCAGCACCCCCGTAGAGGGGGGGGCTTTCATTGAGCAGTTCTTC	CASTPVEGGAFIEQFF
many	.	TRBV28	TRBJ1-1	TGTGCCAGCAGTTTTGGCAGGAACACTGAAGCTTTCTTT	CASSFGRNTEAFF
many	.	TRBV7-9	TRBJ2-1	TGTGCCAGCAGCTCCAGGGACAACTACAATGAGCAGTTCTTC	CASSSRDNYNEQFF
few	TRBD1	TRBV5-4	TRBJ1-6	TGTGCCACCTGGCCGGGACAGGGTCCTTCACCCCTCCACTTT	CATWPGQGPSPLHF
.	.	TRBV12-3/TRBV12-4	TRBJ1-1	TGTGCCAGCAGCCCGACTACAGGGACTGAAGCTTTCTTT	CASSPTTGTEAFF
.	.	TRBV4-1	TRBJ2-3	TGCGCCAGCAGCCAAGTGCAGGGAAATACGCAGTATTTT	CASSQVQGNTQYF
many	.	TRBV7-2	TRBJ1-2	TGTGCCAGCAGCTCTCCACGGGGCTACACCTTC	CASSSPRGYTF
.	.	TRBV15	TRBJ2-4	TGTGCCACCAGCCGGAACAGGGAGGATTACAAAAACATTCAGTACTTC	CATSRNREDYKNIQYF
few	TRBD1	TRBV9	TRBJ1-2	TGTGCCAGCAGCGTAGCCTCAACGGGACAGACAAACTATGGCTACACCTTC	CASSVASTGQTNYGYTF
few	TRBD1	TRBV2	TRBJ1-1	TGTGCCAGCAGCAAAGAGCAGGGGGCCACTGAAGCTTTCTTT	CASSKEQGATEAFF
.	.	TRBV20-1	TRBJ2-1	TGCAGTGCTAGATCTCACTCCTTCGAGACAGCCTACAATGAGCAGTTCTTC	CSARSHSFETAYNEQFF
many	TRBD2	TRBV7-2	TRBJ2-3	TGTGCCAGCAGCTCAGGACTAGCGGGGGGCCTACCTAGCACAGATACGCAGTATTTT	CASSSGLAGGLPSTDTQYF
.	TRBD1	TRBV7-9	TRBJ2-7	TGTGCCAGCAGCTTAGCCCGGGACAGGGGTATGTACGAGCAGTACTTC	CASSLARDRGMYEQYF
.	TRBD2	TRBV7-6	TRBJ2-1	TGTGCCACCACCGGGGGGACTAGAGGTATCGATGAGCAGTTCTTC	CATTGGTRGIDEQFF
.	.	TRBV28	TRBJ1-4	TGTGCCAGCAGTTTTCTTCCCAGCCTTAATGTAAAACTGTTTTTT	CASSFLPSLNVKLFF
many	.	TRBV6-5	TRBJ2-7	TGTGCCAGCAGCTTCGGGAACGAGCAGTACTTC	CASSFGNEQYF
.	.	TRBV14	TRBJ2-7	TGTGCCAGCAGCCCATTTGGAACCTACGAGCAGTACTTC	CASSPFGTYEQYF
many	TRBD1	TRBV7-9	TRBJ1-3	TGTGCCAGCAGCTCGACAGGGGGGATAGACACCATATATTTT	CASSSTGGIDTIYF
many	.	TRBV7-9	TRBJ2-3	TGTGCCAGCAGCTTGGATACGCAGTATTTT	CASSLDTQYF
many	.	TRBV14	TRBJ1-1	TGTGCCAGCAGCCAAAGAGGGACGAACACTGAAGCTTTCTTT	CASSQRGTNTEAFF
many	.	TRBV7-2	TRBJ2-1	TGTGCCAGCATCAGGGGTGTTAGCTCCTACAATGAGCAGTTCTTC	CASIRGVSSYNEQFF
few	TRBD2	TRBV27	TRBJ2-1	TGTGCCGGCAGTTTATTGGTGGGGGGGGGACTAGCGGGCAAGGACTCCTACAATGAGCAGTTCTTC	CAGSLLVGGGLAGKDSYNEQFF
many	.	TRBV7-2	TRBJ2-4	TGTGCCAGCAGCTTAGCGGGGGGGCTTGGAGCCAAAAACATTCAGTACTTC	CASSLAGGLGAKNIQYF
.	.	TRBV6-2/TRBV6-3	TRBJ1-6	TGTGCCAACCAAGGGCTCTCCTATAATTCACCCCTCCACTTT	CANQGLSYNSPLHF
.	TRBD2	TRBV6-1	TRBJ2-5	TGTGCCAGCAGTAACCCCGGGACTAGCGGGGGGCCTCAAGAGACCCAGTACTTC	CASSNPGTSGGPQETQYF
.	.	TRBV12-3/TRBV12-4	TRBJ1-2	TGTGCCAGCAGTTTTATAGGTACAGGTGGCTACACCTTC	CASSFIGTGGYTF
few	.	TRBV20-1	TRBJ2-1	TGCAGTGCCCCATATGGGGTAGCGGCATACAATGAGCAGTTCTTC	CSAPYGVAAYNEQFF